The clone carrying this T cell receptor beta chain has just one count. What it binds is unknown. One end of the junction fails to match germline, which may point to a read error. Only in-frame clones appear in the TCRdb table, and some are missing; sequencing was by immunoSEQ multiplex PCR. The data contain about 90,000 clones, approximately 91% of them singletons. The data are from a study of PD-1 blockade in classical Hodgkin lymphoma. Study-level background: Patients were dosed intravenously with nivolumab at 3 mg/kg every 2 weeks. General study points: CD4+ TCR diversity, unlike CD8+, rose significantly by C4D1. Diversity similar to that of newly diagnosed patients was seen at baseline in complete responders.

After autologous stem cell transplantation all patients relapsed, and prior brentuximab vedotin exposure differed between cohorts. Best outcomes ranged across complete response, partial response and progressive disease. This clonotype originated in a human donor with classical Hodgkin lymphoma. Sequenced material: peripheral blood mononuclear cells (PBMCs), taken before the second cycle of nivolumab.

CDR3 DNA: TGTGCTAGCAGCTTAGTGTGGCAAATAGAGGGCTTTCAACCCTACGAGCAGTACTTC. Translating it yields CASSLVWQIEGFQPYEQYF. V gene TRBV7-7 combines with J gene TRBJ2-7; possible D gene TRBD2, 5 bases. Germline CDR1 reads SSHAT; CDR2 reads FNYEAQ (reference sequence). The CDR3 runs to 19 residues.